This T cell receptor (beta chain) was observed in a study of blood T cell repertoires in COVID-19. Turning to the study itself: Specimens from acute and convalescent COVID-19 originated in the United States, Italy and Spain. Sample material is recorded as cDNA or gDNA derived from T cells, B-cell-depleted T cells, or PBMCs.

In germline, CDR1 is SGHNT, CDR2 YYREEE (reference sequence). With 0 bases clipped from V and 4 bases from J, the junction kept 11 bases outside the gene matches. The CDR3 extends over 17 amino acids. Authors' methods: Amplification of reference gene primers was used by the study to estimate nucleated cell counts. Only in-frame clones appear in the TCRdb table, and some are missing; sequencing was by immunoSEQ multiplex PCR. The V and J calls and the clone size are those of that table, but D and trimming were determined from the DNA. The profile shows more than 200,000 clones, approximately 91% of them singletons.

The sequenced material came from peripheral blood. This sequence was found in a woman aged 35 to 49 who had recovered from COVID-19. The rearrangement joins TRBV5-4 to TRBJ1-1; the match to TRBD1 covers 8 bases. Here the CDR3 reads CASSLGGRQGPGTEAFF. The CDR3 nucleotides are TGTGCCAGCAGCTTGGGTGGTAGACAGGGGCCGGGCACTGAAGCTTTCTTT.